This T cell receptor (beta chain) was identified in a study of radiation and T cells in renal cell carcinoma. Study-level results: In blood, top tumor clones expanded by 2 weeks, shrinking by 4. Pretreatment tumor biopsies were lacking, so baseline clonotypes are unknown.

On this clone: Its antigen is still unknown.

Clones were sequenced by immunoSEQ multiplex PCR, and TCRdb holds only the in-frame ones, with some missing. The sample lists just over 95,000 clones; roughly 84% were seen once. Time point defined: blood 4 weeks post-SBRT, at nephrectomy. The treatment was: 15 Gy SBRT to primary tumor, nephrectomy 4 weeks later. Nephrectomy followed 15 Gy stereotactic body radiation by 4 weeks. Radiation-treated patients gave blood at baseline, week 2 and week 4. The receptor comes from a man aged 60-69 years with renal cell carcinoma. The sample here was blood, taken from a patient whose treatment included radiotherapy and nephrectomy.

The CDR3 DNA is TGTGCCACCAGCGACTGGTCGAGGGGATCTGGAAACACCATATATTTT. Protein: CATSDWSRGSGNTIYF. This chain joins TRBV15 and TRBJ1-3; D is perhaps TRBD1 (5 bases). The CDR3 has 16 amino acids. Between the trimmed V and J ends, which lost 5 bases and 1 base, there was a span of 15 bases. Germline CDR1 LNHNV, CDR2 YYDKDF (reference sequence).